This T cell receptor (beta chain) is drawn from a study of T cell responses to AZD1222 COVID-19 vaccine. Study findings and constraints: Reportedly, nearly half the spike-specific TCRs target unmutated variant regions.

Regarding this clone: Its matching antigen is unknown.

The repertoire was sequenced with immunoSEQ multiplex PCR; TCRdb's copy has only in-frame clones and lacks some. This sample has 200,000 or so clones; approximately 94% occur once, and the top ten carry roughly 10%. In germline, CDR1 is MDHEN, CDR2 SYDVKM. Between the trimmed V and J ends, which lost 3 bases and 4 bases, there was a span of 18 bases. CDR3 length: 16 amino acids. The chain links TRBV28 to TRBJ1-2, with a possible D match to TRBD1 (6 bases). The receptor's source is an adult in good health. The input for sequencing was peripheral blood, taken on day 0 of AZD1222 vaccination. The CDR3 DNA reads TGTGCCAGCAGTTTGGGCGGGACAACTAATTTCTATGGCTACACCTTC. The encoded protein is CASSLGGTTNFYGYTF.